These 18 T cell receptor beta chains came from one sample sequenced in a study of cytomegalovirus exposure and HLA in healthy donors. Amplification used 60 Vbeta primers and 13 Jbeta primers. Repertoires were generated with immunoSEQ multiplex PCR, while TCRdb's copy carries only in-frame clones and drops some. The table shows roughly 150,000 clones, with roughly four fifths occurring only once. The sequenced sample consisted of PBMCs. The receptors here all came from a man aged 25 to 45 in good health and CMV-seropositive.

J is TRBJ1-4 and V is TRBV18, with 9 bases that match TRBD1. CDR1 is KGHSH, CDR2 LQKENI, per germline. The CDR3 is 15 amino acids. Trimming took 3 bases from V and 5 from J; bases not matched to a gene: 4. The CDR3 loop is CASSPGTGPNEKLFF. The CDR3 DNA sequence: TGTGCCAGCTCACCGGGGACAGGGCCCAATGAAAAACTGTTTTTT.

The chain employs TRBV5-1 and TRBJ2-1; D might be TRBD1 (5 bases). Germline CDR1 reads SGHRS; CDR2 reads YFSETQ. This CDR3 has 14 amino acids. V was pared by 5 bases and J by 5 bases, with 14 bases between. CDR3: CASSLIGADNEQFF. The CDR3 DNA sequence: TGCGCCAGCAGTCTGATAGGGGCGGACAATGAGCAGTTCTTC.

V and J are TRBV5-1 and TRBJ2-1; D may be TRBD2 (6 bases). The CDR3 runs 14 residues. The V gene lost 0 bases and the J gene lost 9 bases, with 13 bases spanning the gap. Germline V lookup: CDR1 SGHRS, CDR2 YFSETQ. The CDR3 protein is CASSLDTGRSEQFF. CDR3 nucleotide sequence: TGCGCCAGCAGCTTGGATACGGGGAGGAGTGAGCAGTTCTTC.

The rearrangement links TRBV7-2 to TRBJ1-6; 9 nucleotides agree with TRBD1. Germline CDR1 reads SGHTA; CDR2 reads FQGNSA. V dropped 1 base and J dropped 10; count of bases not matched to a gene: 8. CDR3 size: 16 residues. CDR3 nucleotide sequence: TGTGCCAGCAGCTTAGAACAGGGGGCCATAGGCTCACCCCTCCACTTT. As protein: CASSLEQGAIGSPLHF.

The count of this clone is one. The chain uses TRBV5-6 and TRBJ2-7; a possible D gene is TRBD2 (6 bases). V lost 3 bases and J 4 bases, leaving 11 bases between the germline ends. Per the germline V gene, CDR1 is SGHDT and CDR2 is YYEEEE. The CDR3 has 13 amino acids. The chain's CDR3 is CASSWRGDYEQYF. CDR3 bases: TGTGCCAGCAGCTGGCGGGGAGATTACGAGCAGTACTTC.

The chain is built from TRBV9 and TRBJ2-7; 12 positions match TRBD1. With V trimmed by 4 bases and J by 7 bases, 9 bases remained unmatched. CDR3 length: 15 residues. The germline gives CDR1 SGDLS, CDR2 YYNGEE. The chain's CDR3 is CASSSWDRGLGEQYF. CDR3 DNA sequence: TGTGCCAGCAGCTCGTGGGACAGGGGGCTTGGGGAGCAGTACTTC. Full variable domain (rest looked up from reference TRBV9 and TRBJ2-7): DSGVTQTPKHLITATGQRVTLRCSPRSGDLSVYWYQQSLDQGLQFLIQYYNGEERAKGNILERFSAQQFPDLHSELNLSSLELGDSALYFCASSSWDRGLGEQYFGPGTRLTVT.

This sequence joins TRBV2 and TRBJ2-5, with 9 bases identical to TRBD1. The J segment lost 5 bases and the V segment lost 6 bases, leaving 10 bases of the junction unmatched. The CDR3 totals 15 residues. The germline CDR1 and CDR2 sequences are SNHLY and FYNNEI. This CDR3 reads CASRETLDRGETQYF. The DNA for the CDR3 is TGTGCCAGCAGAGAAACCCTAGACAGGGGGGAGACCCAGTACTTC. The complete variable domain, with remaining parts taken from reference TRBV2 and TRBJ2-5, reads EPEVTQTPSHQVTQMGQEVILRCVPISNHLYFYWYRQILGQKVEFLVSFYNNEISEKSEIFDDQFSVERPDGSNFTLKIRSTKLEDSAMYFCASRETLDRGETQYFGPGTRLLVL.

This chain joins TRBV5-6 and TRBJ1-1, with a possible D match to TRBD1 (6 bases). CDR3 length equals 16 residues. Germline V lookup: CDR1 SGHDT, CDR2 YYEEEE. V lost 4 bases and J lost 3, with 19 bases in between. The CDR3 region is CASSLGAGARDTEAFF. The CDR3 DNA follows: TGTGCCAGCAGCCTAGGGGCAGGGGCAAGGGACACTGAAGCTTTCTTT.

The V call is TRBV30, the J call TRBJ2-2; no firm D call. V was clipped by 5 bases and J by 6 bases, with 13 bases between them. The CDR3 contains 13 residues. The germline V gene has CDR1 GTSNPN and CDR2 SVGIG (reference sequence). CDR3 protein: CAWGRRVPGELFF. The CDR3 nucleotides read TGTGCCTGGGGTCGTCGGGTACCCGGGGAGCTGTTTTTT.

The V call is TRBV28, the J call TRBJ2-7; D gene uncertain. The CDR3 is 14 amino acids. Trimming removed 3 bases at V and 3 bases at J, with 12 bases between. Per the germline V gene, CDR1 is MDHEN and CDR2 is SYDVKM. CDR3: CASSFNEEDYEQYF. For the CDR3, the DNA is TGTGCCAGCAGTTTTAACGAGGAAGACTACGAGCAGTACTTC.

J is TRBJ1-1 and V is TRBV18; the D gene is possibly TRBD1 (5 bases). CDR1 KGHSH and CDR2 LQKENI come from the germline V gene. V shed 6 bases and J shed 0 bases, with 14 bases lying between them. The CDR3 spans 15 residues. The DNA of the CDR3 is TGTGCCAGCTCCCTGGGAGGGACCTTGAACACTGAAGCTTTCTTT. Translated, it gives CASSLGGTLNTEAFF.

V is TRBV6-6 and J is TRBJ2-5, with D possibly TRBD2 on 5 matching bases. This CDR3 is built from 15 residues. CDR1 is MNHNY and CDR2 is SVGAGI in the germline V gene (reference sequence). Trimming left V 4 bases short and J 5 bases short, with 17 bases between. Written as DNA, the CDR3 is TGTGCCAGCAGTTTCTCTATGGGAGTGCTTGAGACCCAGTACTTC. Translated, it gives CASSFSMGVLETQYF.

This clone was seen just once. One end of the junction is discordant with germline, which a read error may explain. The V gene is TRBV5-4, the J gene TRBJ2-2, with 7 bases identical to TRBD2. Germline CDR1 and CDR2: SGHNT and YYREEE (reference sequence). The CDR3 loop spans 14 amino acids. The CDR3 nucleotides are TGTGCCAGCAGCTTCCAACTAGCGACCGGGAAGCTGTTTTTT. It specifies CASSFQLATGKLFF.

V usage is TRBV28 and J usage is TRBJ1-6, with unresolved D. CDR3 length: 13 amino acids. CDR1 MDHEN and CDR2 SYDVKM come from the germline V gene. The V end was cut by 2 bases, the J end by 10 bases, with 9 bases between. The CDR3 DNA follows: TGTGCCAGCAGTTTAGACATCGAATCACCCCTCCACTTT. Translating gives CASSLDIESPLHF.

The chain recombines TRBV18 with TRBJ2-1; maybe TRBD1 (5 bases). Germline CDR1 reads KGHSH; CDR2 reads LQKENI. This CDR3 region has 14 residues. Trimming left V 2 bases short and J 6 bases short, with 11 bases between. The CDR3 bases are TGTGCCAGCTCACCATCAACAGGAGTCAATGAGCAGTTCTTC. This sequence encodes CASSPSTGVNEQFF.

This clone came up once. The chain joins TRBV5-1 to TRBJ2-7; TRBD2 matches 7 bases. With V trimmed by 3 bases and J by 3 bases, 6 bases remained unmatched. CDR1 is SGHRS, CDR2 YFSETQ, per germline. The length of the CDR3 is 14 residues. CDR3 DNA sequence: TGCGCCAGCAGCTACGGGGGGAACGTCTACGAGCAGTACTTC. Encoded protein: CASSYGGNVYEQYF.

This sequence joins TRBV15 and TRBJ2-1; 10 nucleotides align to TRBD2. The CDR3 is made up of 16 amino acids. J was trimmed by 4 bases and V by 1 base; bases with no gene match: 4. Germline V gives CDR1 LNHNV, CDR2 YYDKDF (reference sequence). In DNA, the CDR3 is TGTGCCACCAGCAGAGGAGGTAGCGGGGGGTACAATGAGCAGTTCTTC. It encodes CATSRGGSGGYNEQFF.

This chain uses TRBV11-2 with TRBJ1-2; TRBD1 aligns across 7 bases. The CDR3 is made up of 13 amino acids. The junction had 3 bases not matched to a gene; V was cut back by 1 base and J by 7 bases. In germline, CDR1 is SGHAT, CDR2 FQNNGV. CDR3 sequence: CASSLVQGSGYTF. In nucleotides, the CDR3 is TGTGCCAGCAGCTTAGTACAGGGGAGTGGCTACACCTTC. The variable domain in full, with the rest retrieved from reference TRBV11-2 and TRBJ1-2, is EAGVAQSPRYKIIEKRQSVAFWCNPISGHATLYWYQQILGQGPKLLIQFQNNGVVDDSQLPKDRFSAERLKGVDSTLKIQPAKLEDSAVYLCASSLVQGSGYTFGSGTRLTVV.